This is a list of T cell receptor beta chains from one sample in a study of blood T cells in healthy people across ages. TCRdb itself ran the 5' RACE reads through MiXCR, one entry per CDR3 protein. In the table there are fewer than 900,000 distinct CDR3 sequences, around 45% of which are singletons. Sequencing was performed on blood. These TCRs come from a woman aged 55-69 years in good health. Each CDR3 is given with its conserved first and last residue. D genes are given only for firm matches. The listing skips clone size in some rows; elsewhere it reads once, few, many or a size class.

v_gene,d_gene,abundance,j_gene,CDR3nt,CDR3aa
TRBV12-3/TRBV12-4,-,few,TRBJ1-1,TGTGCCAGCAGTTTTAGGGAGAGGGCTGAAGCTTTCTTT,CASSFRERAEAFF
TRBV18,-,once,TRBJ1-1,TGTGCCAGCTCACTACCCGCGGGAGGGAACACTGAAGCTTTCTTT,CASSLPAGGNTEAFF
TRBV29-1,TRBD1,few,TRBJ1-5,TGCAGCGCAGGACAGGGCAATCAGCCCCAGCATTTT,CSAGQGNQPQHF
TRBV6-5,TRBD1,-,TRBJ2-3,TGTGCCACCCGGACAGGAATTAGCACAGATACGCAGTATTTT,CATRTGISTDTQYF
TRBV6-6,TRBD2,-,TRBJ2-7,TGTGCCATCGCGACCGGGACTAGCTCTGGCGAGCAGTACTTC,CAIATGTSSGEQYF
TRBV11-3,TRBD2,-,TRBJ2-1,TGTGCCAGCAGCTTAGGGAAACTAGCGGGAATCGGGAATGAGCAGTTCTTC,CASSLGKLAGIGNEQFF
TRBV20-1,-,many,TRBJ2-1,TGCAGTGCGGAGCTGGTAGTGGACAATGAGCAGTTCTTC,CSAELVVDNEQFF
TRBV7-2,-,-,TRBJ2-3,TGTGCCAGCAGCACCAGGCGGTCCACAGATACGCAGTATTTT,CASSTRRSTDTQYF
TRBV9,-,few,TRBJ2-1,TGTGCCAGCAGCACCCCCAATTCTTACAATGAGCAGTTCTTC,CASSTPNSYNEQFF
TRBV6-2/TRBV6-3,TRBD2,few,TRBJ2-7,TGTGCCAGCATCAACGGACTAGCGGGAGGGAGCTCCTACGAGCAGTACTTC,CASINGLAGGSSYEQYF
TRBV28,TRBD2,-,TRBJ2-7,TGTGCCAGCAGTTTAGTGCTCCAGCGGGACCCACCTGAGGACGAGCAGTACTTC,CASSLVLQRDPPEDEQYF
TRBV7-2,TRBD2,-,TRBJ2-7,TGTGCCAGCAGCTTAAAGAGGTCCTTGGCGGGAGGGCTTGACGAGCAGTACTTC,CASSLKRSLAGGLDEQYF
TRBV7-9,-,-,TRBJ2-2,TGTGCCAGCAGCTTTACGGGAGTTATGAACACCGGGGAGCTGTTTTTT,CASSFTGVMNTGELFF
TRBV2,-,-,TRBJ2-7,TGTGCCAGCAGACTATATCCAGGGTACGAGCAGTACTTC,CASRLYPGYEQYF
TRBV20-1,-,few,TRBJ2-1,TGCAGTGCTAGTCACTACAAGTCTTTCCATGAGCAGTTCTTC,CSASHYKSFHEQFF
TRBV25-1,TRBD1,-,TRBJ1-1,TGTGCCAGCAGTGACCCACAGGGGGCTGAAGCTTTCTTT,CASSDPQGAEAFF
TRBV27,-,-,TRBJ2-5,TGTGCCAGCGGAGGGGGGTTGGGGGCAGAGACCCAGTACTTC,CASGGGLGAETQYF
TRBV6-1,-,few,TRBJ2-5,TGTGCCAGCAGTGAAGTGGTGGAGACCCAGTACTTC,CASSEVVETQYF
TRBV20-1,TRBD1,-,TRBJ1-1,TGCAGTGCTACCTCGACAGGGAAGGGCACTGAAGCTTTCTTT,CSATSTGKGTEAFF
TRBV5-1,-,-,TRBJ2-1,TGCGCCAGCAGCATGCCCCCGCTCAATGAGCAGTTCTTC,CASSMPPLNEQFF
TRBV20-1,-,-,TRBJ2-5,TGCAGTGCTAGAGGGGGGCCAGAGACCCAGTACTTC,CSARGGPETQYF
TRBV28,-,-,TRBJ2-7,TGTGCCAGCAGTTTGTTCGCTAGCGCGATTTACGAGCAGTACTTC,CASSLFASAIYEQYF
TRBV6-2/TRBV6-3,TRBD2,-,TRBJ2-7,TGTGCCAGCAGTCAGCCTAGCGGAAATGCATACGAGCAGTACTTC,CASSQPSGNAYEQYF
TRBV12-3/TRBV12-4,-,-,TRBJ2-1,TGTGCCAGCCGAGATGGGGGCAGAAGCTCCTACAATGAGCAGTTCTTC,CASRDGGRSSYNEQFF
TRBV18,TRBD2,few,TRBJ2-1,TGTGCCAGCTCACCACCGGGAGGACTAGCGGACCGCAATGAGCAGTTCTTC,CASSPPGGLADRNEQFF
TRBV20-1,-,-,TRBJ2-2,TGCAGTGCTAGACCCCCCGGTGGGACAGGGGAGCTGTTTTTT,CSARPPGGTGELFF
TRBV20-1,TRBD2,-,TRBJ2-1,TGCAGTGCCACGACTAGCGGCTCCTACAATGAGCAGTTCTTC,CSATTSGSYNEQFF
TRBV2,-,-,TRBJ2-7,TGTGCCAGCAGGGGCCCCGGGCGGGGATTTTACGAGCAGTACTTC,CASRGPGRGFYEQYF
TRBV27,TRBD2,-,TRBJ2-5,TGTGCCAGCAGCTCATCGAGCGGGAGGGCCCCAGAGACCCAGTACTTC,CASSSSSGRAPETQYF
TRBV3-1,-,-,TRBJ1-1,TGTGCCAGCAGCCTACAGACGAACACTGAAGCTTTCTTT,CASSLQTNTEAFF
TRBV7-2,-,-,TRBJ1-1,TGTGCCAGCAGCTTTCAGTCGACGGCCGTCAAAGCTTTCTTT,CASSFQSTAVKAFF
TRBV7-9,-,-,TRBJ1-1,TGTGCCAGCAGCTCCACCCCAACTACGAACACTGAAGCTTTCTTT,CASSSTPTTNTEAFF
TRBV6-1,-,once,TRBJ2-3,TGTGCCAGCAGTGAACCGAACACAGATACGCAGTATTTT,CASSEPNTDTQYF
TRBV5-6,TRBD2,-,TRBJ2-1,TGTGCCAGCAGCTTTCTAGCGGGAGTGGTGAACAATGAGCAGTTCTTC,CASSFLAGVVNNEQFF
TRBV20-1,-,few,TRBJ2-1,TGCAGTGCTAGGAGCAGCCGATCCTTCAATGAGCAGTTCTTC,CSARSSRSFNEQFF
TRBV6-2/TRBV6-3,TRBD2,-,TRBJ2-7,TGTGCCAGCAGTCCCCGGGGGACTATGGGCAATGAGCAGTACTTC,CASSPRGTMGNEQYF